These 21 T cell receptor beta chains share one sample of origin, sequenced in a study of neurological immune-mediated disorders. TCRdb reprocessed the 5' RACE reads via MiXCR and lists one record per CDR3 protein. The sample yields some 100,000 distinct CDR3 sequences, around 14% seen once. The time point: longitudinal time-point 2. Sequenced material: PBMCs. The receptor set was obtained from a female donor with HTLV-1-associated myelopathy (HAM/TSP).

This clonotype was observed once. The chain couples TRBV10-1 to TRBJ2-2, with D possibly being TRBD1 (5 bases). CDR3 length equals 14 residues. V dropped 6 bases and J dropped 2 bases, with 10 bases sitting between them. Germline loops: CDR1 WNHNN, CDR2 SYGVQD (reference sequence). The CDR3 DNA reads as TGCGCCAGCAGAGGGGCAGCTAACACCGGGGAGCTGTTTTTT. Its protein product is CASRGAANTGELFF.

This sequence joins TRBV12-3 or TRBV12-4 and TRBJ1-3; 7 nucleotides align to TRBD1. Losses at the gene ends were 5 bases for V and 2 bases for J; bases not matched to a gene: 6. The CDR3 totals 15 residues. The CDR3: CASSLGTGAGNTIYF. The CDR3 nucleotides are TGTGCCAGCAGTCTAGGTACAGGGGCTGGAAACACCATATATTTT.

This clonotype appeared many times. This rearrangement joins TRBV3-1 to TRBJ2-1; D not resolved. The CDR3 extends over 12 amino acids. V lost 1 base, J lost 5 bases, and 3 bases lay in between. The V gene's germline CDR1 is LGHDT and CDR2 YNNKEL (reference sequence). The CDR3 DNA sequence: TGTGCCAGCAGCCAAGGGCACAATGAGCAGTTCTTC. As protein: CASSQGHNEQFF.

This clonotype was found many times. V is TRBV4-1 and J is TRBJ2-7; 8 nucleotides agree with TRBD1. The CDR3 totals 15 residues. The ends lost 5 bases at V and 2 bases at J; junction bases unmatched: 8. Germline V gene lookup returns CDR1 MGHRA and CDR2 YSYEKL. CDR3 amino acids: CASSDRDRPTYEQYF. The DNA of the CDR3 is TGCGCCAGCAGCGACCGGGACAGGCCAACCTACGAGCAGTACTTC.

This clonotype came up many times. The CDR3 spells CASSRIPGTEETQYF. Written as DNA, the CDR3 is TGCGCCAGCAGCCGGATCCCTGGGACAGAAGAGACCCAGTACTTC. The V and J genes are TRBV5-1 and TRBJ2-5; 7 bases agree with TRBD1. V lost 4 bases and J lost 3; bases outside the gene matches: 9. This CDR3 region has 15 residues. Per germline, CDR1 SGHRS and CDR2 YFSETQ.

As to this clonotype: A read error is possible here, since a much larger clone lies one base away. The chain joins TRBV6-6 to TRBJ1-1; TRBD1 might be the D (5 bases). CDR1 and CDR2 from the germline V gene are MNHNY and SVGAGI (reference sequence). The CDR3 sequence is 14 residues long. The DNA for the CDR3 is TGTGCCAGCATCACGACGGGGCAGAACACTGAAGCTTTATTT. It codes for CASITTGQNTEALF.

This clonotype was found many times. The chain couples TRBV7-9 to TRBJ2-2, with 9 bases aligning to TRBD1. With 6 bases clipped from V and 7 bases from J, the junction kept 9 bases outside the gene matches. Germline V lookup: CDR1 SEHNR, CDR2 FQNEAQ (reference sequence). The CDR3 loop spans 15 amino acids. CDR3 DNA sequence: TGTGCCAGCAGTCCGGGACAGGGATTCAACGGGGAGCTGTTTTTT. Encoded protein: CASSPGQGFNGELFF.

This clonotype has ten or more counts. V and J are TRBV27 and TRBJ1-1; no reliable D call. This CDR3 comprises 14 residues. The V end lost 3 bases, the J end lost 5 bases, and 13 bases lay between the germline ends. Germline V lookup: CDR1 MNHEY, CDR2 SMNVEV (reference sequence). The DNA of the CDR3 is TGTGCCAGCAGTTTGATGCACGCCGATACTGAAGCTTTCTTT. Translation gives CASSLMHADTEAFF.

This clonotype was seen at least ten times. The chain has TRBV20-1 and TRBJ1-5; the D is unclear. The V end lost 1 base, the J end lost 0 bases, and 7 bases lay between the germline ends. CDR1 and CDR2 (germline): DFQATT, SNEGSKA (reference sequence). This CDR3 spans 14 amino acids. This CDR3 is CSARAADSNQPQHF. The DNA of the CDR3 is TGCAGTGCTAGAGCCGCGGATAGCAATCAGCCCCAGCATTTT.

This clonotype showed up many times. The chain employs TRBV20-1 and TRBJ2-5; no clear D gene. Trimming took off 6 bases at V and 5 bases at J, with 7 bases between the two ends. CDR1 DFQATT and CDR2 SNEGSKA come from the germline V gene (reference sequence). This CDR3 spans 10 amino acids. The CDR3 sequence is CSAQYETQYF. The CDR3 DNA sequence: TGCAGTGCCCAGTATGAGACCCAGTACTTC.

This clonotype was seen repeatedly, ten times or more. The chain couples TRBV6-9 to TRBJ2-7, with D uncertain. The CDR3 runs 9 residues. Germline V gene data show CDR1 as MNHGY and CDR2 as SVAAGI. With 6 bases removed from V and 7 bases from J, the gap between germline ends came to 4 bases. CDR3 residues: CASRSEQYF. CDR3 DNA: TGTGCCAGCAGATCGGAGCAGTACTTC.

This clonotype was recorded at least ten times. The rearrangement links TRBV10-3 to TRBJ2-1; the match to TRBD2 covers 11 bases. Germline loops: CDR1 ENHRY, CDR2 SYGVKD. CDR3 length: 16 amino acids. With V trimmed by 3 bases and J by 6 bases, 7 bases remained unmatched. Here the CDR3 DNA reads TGTGCCATCAGTGATCTTGGGACTAGCGGAAGCAATGAGCAGTTCTTC. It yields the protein CAISDLGTSGSNEQFF.

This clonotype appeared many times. In nucleotides, the CDR3 is TGTGCCAGCAGCTCACTTGTGAGCAATTTACCCGTCTCTGGGGCCAACGTCCTGACTTTC. Translating gives CASSSLVSNLPVSGANVLTF. The rearrangement links TRBV5-6 to TRBJ2-6, with no clear D. Between the trimmed V and J ends, which lost 3 bases and 0 bases, there was a span of 22 bases. Germline assignment: CDR1 SGHDT and CDR2 YYEEEE. The CDR3 runs to 20 residues.

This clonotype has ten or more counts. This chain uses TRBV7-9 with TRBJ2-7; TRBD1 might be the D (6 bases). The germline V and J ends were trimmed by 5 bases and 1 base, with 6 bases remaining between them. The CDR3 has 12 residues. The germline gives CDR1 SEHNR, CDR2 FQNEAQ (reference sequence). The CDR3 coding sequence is TGTGCCAGCAGCACAGGGTCCTACGAGCAGTACTTC. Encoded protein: CASSTGSYEQYF.

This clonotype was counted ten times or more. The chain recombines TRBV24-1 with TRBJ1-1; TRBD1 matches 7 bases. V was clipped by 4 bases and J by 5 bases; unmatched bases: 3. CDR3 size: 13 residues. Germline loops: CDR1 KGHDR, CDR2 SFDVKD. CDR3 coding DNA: TGTGCCACCAGTGAACCAGGGGGGACTGAAGCTTTCTTT. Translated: CATSEPGGTEAFF.

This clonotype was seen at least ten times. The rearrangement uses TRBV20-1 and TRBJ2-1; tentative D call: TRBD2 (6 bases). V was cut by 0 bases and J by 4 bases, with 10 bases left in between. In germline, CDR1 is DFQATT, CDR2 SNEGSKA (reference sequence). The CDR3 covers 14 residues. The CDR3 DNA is TGCAGTGCTAGAGAGGGACTGGAATACAATGAGCAGTTCTTC. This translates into CSAREGLEYNEQFF.

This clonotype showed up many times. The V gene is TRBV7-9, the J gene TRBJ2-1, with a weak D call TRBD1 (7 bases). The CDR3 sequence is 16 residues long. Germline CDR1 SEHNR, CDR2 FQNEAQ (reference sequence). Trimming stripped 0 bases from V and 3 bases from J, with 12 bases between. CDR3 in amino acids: CASSLARQGGYNEQFF. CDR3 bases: TGTGCCAGCAGCTTAGCCCGTCAGGGGGGCTACAATGAGCAGTTCTTC.

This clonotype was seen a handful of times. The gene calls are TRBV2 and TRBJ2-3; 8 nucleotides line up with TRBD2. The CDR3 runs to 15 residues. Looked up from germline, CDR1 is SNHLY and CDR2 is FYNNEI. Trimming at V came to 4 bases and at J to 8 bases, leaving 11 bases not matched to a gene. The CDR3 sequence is CASSGGGGPSVTQYF. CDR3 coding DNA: TGTGCCAGCAGTGGCGGCGGGGGGCCCTCTGTTACGCAGTATTTT.

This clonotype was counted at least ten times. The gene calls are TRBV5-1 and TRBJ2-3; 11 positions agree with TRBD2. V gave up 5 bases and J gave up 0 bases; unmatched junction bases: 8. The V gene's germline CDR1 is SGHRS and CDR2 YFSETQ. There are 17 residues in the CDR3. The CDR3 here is CASSRLAGGTSTDTQYF. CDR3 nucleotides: TGCGCCAGCAGTCGGCTAGCGGGGGGTACTAGCACAGATACGCAGTATTTT. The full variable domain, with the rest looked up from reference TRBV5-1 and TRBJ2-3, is KAGVTQTPRYLIKTRGQQVTLSCSPISGHRSVSWYQQTPGQGLQFLFEYFSETQRNKGNFPGRFSGRQFSNSRSEMNVSTLELGDSALYLCASSRLAGGTSTDTQYFGPGTRLTVL.

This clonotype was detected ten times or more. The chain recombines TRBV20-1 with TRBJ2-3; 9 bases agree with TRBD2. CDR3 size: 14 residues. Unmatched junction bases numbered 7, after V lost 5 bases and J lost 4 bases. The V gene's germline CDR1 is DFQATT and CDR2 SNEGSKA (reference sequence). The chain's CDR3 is CSALAGSSADTQYF. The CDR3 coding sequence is TGCAGTGCTCTAGCGGGGTCCTCGGCAGATACGCAGTATTTT.

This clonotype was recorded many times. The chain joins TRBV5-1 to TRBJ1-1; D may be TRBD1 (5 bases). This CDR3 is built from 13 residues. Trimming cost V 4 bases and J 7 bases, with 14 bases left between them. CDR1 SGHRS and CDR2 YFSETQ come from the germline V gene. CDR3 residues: CASSEELGGEAFF. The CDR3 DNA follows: TGCGCCAGCAGCGAGGAGTTGGGGGGTGAAGCTTTCTTT.